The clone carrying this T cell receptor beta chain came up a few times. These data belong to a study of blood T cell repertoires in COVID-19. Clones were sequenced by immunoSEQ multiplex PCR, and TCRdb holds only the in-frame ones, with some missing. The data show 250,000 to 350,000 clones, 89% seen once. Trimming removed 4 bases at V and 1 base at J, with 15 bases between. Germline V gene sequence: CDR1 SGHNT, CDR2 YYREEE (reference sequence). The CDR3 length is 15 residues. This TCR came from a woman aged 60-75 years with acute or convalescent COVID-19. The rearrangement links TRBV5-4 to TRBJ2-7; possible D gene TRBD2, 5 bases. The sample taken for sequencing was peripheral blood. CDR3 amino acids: CASSPLGTSSYEQYF. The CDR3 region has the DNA TGTGCCAGCAGCCCACTAGGAACCTCGTCCTACGAGCAGTACTTC.